Following are 19 T cell receptor beta chains from one sample sequenced in a study of blood T cell repertoires in COVID-19. Here immunoSEQ multiplex PCR was the method, and the copy in TCRdb shows in-frame clones only, minus some. The sample holds about 210,000 clones; roughly 79% are singletons and the top ten take about 8.9%. Specimen: PBMCs or T cells enriched from blood (not recorded which). These receptors were obtained from a woman in her forties or fifties with acute COVID-19.

This chain connects TRBV7-2 to TRBJ2-5, with D maybe TRBD1 (6 bases). This CDR3 has 13 residues. The V and J ends lost 6 bases and 1 base respectively, with 9 bases between them. Looked up from germline, CDR1 is SGHTA and CDR2 is FQGNSA. The CDR3 region has the DNA TGTGCCAGCAGACTAGGGGGCCAAGAGACCCAGTACTTC. Translation: CASRLGGQETQYF.

This rearrangement joins TRBV24-1 to TRBJ2-4; weak D call: TRBD1 (6 bases). The CDR3 totals 14 residues. Per the germline V gene, CDR1 is KGHDR and CDR2 is SFDVKD. V lost 3 bases to trimming and J lost 6 bases, with 11 bases between them. The CDR3 region is CATSDPGRGNIQYF. The DNA of the CDR3 is TGTGCCACCAGTGATCCTGGCAGGGGAAACATTCAGTACTTC.

The chain recombines TRBV5-6 with TRBJ1-6; D remains ambiguous. V lost 1 base to trimming and J lost 4 bases, with 9 bases between them. In germline, CDR1 is SGHDT, CDR2 YYEEEE. The CDR3 is 15 amino acids. CDR3 residues: CASSLPGGYNSPLHF. The CDR3 bases are TGTGCCAGCAGCTTGCCGGGAGGGTATAATTCACCCCTCCACTTT.

This clone occurred a few times. The chain links TRBV5-1 to TRBJ2-2; 8 bases line up with TRBD2. Germline V gene lookup returns CDR1 SGHRS and CDR2 YFSETQ. After removal of 1 base from V and 5 bases from J, the junction contained 4 bases not matched to a gene. This CDR3 comprises 15 residues. CDR3 protein: CASSLTSGGTGELFF. The DNA for the CDR3 is TGCGCCAGCAGCTTGACTAGCGGTGGTACCGGGGAGCTGTTTTTT.

This sequence joins TRBV29-1 and TRBJ2-5; 8 nucleotides align to TRBD1. CDR1 SQVTM and CDR2 ANQGSEA come from the germline V gene. The CDR3 totals 12 residues. Trimming cost V 6 bases and J 5 bases; bases outside gene matches: 5. This chain's CDR3 is CSVNRGSETQYF. The CDR3 nucleotides are TGCAGCGTGAACAGGGGGAGTGAGACCCAGTACTTC. Filled out from reference TRBV29-1 and TRBJ2-5, the complete variable domain reads SAVISQKPSRDICQRGTSLTIQCQVDSQVTMMFWYRQQPGQSLTLIATANQGSEATYESGFVIDKFPISRPNLTFSTLTVSNMSPEDSSIYLCSVNRGSETQYFGPGTRLLVL.

The chain combines TRBV4-1 with TRBJ2-3, with D hard to call. V was clipped by 0 bases and J by 4 bases, with 14 bases between them. Germline CDR1 reads MGHRA; CDR2 reads YSYEKL. The length of the CDR3 is 16 residues. The DNA of the CDR3 is TGCGCCAGCAGCCAAGATAGCTCGCTCCCACCAGATACGCAGTATTTT. Residues: CASSQDSSLPPDTQYF.

The V gene is TRBV7-9, the J gene TRBJ1-6; TRBD1 aligns across 10 bases. The CDR3 sequence is 15 residues long. Germline CDR1 SEHNR, CDR2 FQNEAQ (reference sequence). V dropped 5 bases and J dropped 7; count of bases not matched to a gene: 5. CDR3 sequence (DNA): TGTGCCAGCAGCGCGACGGGACAGGGGAATTCACCCCTCCACTTT. Its translation is CASSATGQGNSPLHF.

V gene TRBV12-1 combines with J gene TRBJ2-7; the D call of TRBD2 is as the table states it, not checked on the DNA. TRBV12-1 is classified as a pseudogene. CDR3 length: 15 residues. CDR3 amino acids: CARGLAGLSSYEQYF. Here the CDR3 DNA reads TGTGCCAGGGGACTAGCGGGCCTAAGCTCCTACGAGCAGTACTTC.

The gene calls are TRBV7-6 and TRBJ2-1; 9 bases match TRBD1. Germline trimming cut 1 base from V and 3 bases from J; bases unmatched to any gene: 4. This CDR3 region has 16 residues. The germline V gene has CDR1 SGHVS and CDR2 FNYEAQ. The CDR3 loop is CASSLGGTGFYNEQFF. The CDR3, as DNA: TGTGCCAGCAGCTTAGGAGGGACAGGGTTCTACAATGAGCAGTTCTTC.

The gene calls are TRBV7-2 and TRBJ1-5; D gene unclear. The germline V gene has CDR1 SGHTA and CDR2 FQGNSA. The V end lost 1 base, the J end lost 5 bases, and 12 bases lay between the germline ends. This CDR3 spans 15 amino acids. CDR3 sequence: CASSLVASGDQPQHF. The CDR3 DNA reads TGTGCCAGCAGCTTAGTTGCATCCGGAGATCAGCCCCAGCATTTT.

The chain employs TRBV5-5 and TRBJ2-7, with D perhaps matching TRBD1 (5 bases). V lost 2 bases and J lost 5, with 17 bases in between. Germline lookup yields CDR1 SGHKS and CDR2 YYEKEE (reference sequence). The CDR3 sequence is 15 residues long. CDR3 DNA sequence: TGTGCCAGCAGCTTAGGTCCAGGGTTGTTTAACGAGCAGTACTTC. Translating it yields CASSLGPGLFNEQYF.

This clone appeared a single time. The gene calls are TRBV28 and TRBJ1-1, with no clear D. Germline assignment: CDR1 MDHEN and CDR2 SYDVKM. This CDR3 comprises 13 residues. V lost 5 bases to trimming and J lost 1 base, with 8 bases between them. In DNA, the CDR3 is TGTGCCAGCAGTCAACTTGAGAACACTGAAGCTTTCTTT. Protein: CASSQLENTEAFF.

The chain is built from TRBV6-4 and TRBJ1-1, with D tentatively TRBD1 (6 bases). Germline CDR1 MRHNA, CDR2 SNTAGT. This CDR3 has 14 amino acids. V was cut by 6 bases and J by 3 bases, with 14 bases left in between. The CDR3 bases are TGTGCCAGCAGGCGGGGGGCGGAATACACTGAAGCTTTCTTT. Translating it yields CASRRGAEYTEAFF.

This sequence joins TRBV29-1 and TRBJ2-2; D not certain. V was shortened by 7 bases and J by 7 bases, with 16 bases between the two germline ends. Germline V gene data show CDR1 as SQVTM and CDR2 as ANQGSEA. The CDR3 consists of 13 residues. Written as DNA, the CDR3 is TGCAGCGGGTCCCCCGGAGTGCACGGGGAGCTGTTTTTT. This sequence encodes CSGSPGVHGELFF.

This chain joins TRBV2 and TRBJ1-5; tentative D call: TRBD1 (6 bases). This CDR3 is built from 13 residues. V shed 6 bases and J shed 7 bases, with 13 bases lying between them. Per the germline V gene, CDR1 is SNHLY and CDR2 is FYNNEI. The CDR3 sequence is CASRKQGGQPQHF. CDR3 DNA sequence: TGTGCCAGCAGGAAACAGGGCGGGCAGCCCCAGCATTTT. Using reference TRBV2 and TRBJ1-5 for the parts outside the CDR3, the full variable domain is EPEVTQTPSHQVTQMGQEVILRCVPISNHLYFYWYRQILGQKVEFLVSFYNNEISEKSEIFDDQFSVERPDGSNFTLKIRSTKLEDSAMYFCASRKQGGQPQHFGDGTRLSIL.

The V gene is TRBV5-1, the J gene TRBJ2-5; possibly TRBD2 for D (6 bases). CDR1 is SGHRS and CDR2 is YFSETQ in the germline V gene. CDR3 length equals 15 residues. V was trimmed by 1 base and J by 4 bases, leaving 14 bases between them. In nucleotides, the CDR3 is TGCGCCAGCAGCTTGATACCTAGCGTTGGAGAGACCCAGTACTTC. It specifies CASSLIPSVGETQYF.

The chain links TRBV6-5 to TRBJ1-1, with a tentative D call TRBD1 (5 bases). Germline V gene sequence: CDR1 MNHEY, CDR2 SVGAGI. V was shortened by 6 bases and J by 3 bases, with 14 bases between the two germline ends. This CDR3 region has 14 residues. The CDR3 DNA reads as TGTGCCAGCAGCTACACGGGCAGGGACACTGAAGCTTTCTTT. Amino acids: CASSYTGRDTEAFF.

J is TRBJ2-1 and V is TRBV3-1 (or the pseudogene TRBV3-2); maybe TRBD2 (6 bases). This CDR3 region has 18 residues. V was shortened by 0 bases and J by 5 bases, with 20 bases between the two germline ends. CDR1 is LGHDT, CDR2 YNNKEL, per germline (reference sequence). The CDR3 here is CASSQDGSVGLSNNEQFF. Here the CDR3 DNA reads TGTGCCAGCAGCCAAGACGGGAGCGTTGGACTGAGCAACAATGAGCAGTTCTTC.

The chain has TRBV6-6 and TRBJ1-2, with 10 bases matching TRBD1. The CDR3 extends over 15 amino acids. Germline V CDR1 and CDR2: MNHNY, SVGAGI (reference sequence). V trimming: 0 bases; J trimming: 6 bases; junction bases outside the gene matches: 4. CDR3 loop: CASSYSRTGGHGYTF. The CDR3 coding sequence is TGTGCCAGCAGTTACTCTCGGACAGGGGGACATGGCTACACCTTC.